This TCR beta chain emerged from a study of blood T cell repertoires in COVID-19. Study as a whole: Samples of COVID-19 (acute and convalescent) were obtained from the United States, Italy and Spain. The analysed material was cDNA or gDNA that came from T cells, B-cell-depleted T cells, or PBMCs.

This clone was observed once. The CDR3 is made up of 16 amino acids. Trimming stripped 1 base from V and 5 bases from J, with 15 bases between. Germline assignment: CDR1 MNHEY and CDR2 SMNVEV (reference sequence). TCRdb's copy holds only in-frame clones and misses some; the assay was immunoSEQ multiplex PCR. Of 75,000 to 85,000 clones in the sample, approximately 81% are singletons; the top ten hold approximately 11%. In Seattle, patients joined the study during active infection and were tracked longitudinally. The sequencing input was peripheral blood. This receptor was obtained from a man aged 60-69 years with COVID-19, enrolled during active disease. The chain employs TRBV27 and TRBJ1-5; a possible D gene is TRBD1 (6 bases). Here the CDR3 DNA reads TGTGCCAGCAGTTTATGGGCAGGGGCCACTCATCAGCCCCAGCATTTT. Translating it yields CASSLWAGATHQPQHF.